This T cell receptor (beta chain) emerged from a study of blood T cell repertoires in COVID-19. Study context: The origin of the acute and convalescent COVID-19 samples was the United States, Italy and Spain. Sample material is recorded as cDNA or gDNA derived from T cells, B-cell-depleted T cells, or PBMCs.

After removal of 6 bases from V and 2 bases from J, the junction contained 3 bases not matched to a gene. The CDR3 is 15 residues long. CDR1 MNHEY and CDR2 SVGAGI come from the germline V gene. Per the original data handling: Reference gene primer amplification yielded estimated nucleated cell counts. The assay was immunoSEQ multiplex PCR, and TCRdb's table has in-frame clones only and misses some. V and J calls and clone size are given by that table; D and trimming were obtained from the DNA. The sample holds 30,000 to 40,000 clones, around 88% seen once. The source of this sequence is a human donor in a cohort sampled during active COVID-19. Sequencing was carried out using peripheral blood. The rearrangement links TRBV6-5 to TRBJ1-4; 10 nucleotides agree with TRBD1. The CDR3 reads CASRTGGTTNEKLFF. The CDR3 bases are TGTGCCAGCAGGACAGGGGGCACTACTAATGAAAAACTGTTTTTT.